This is a list of T cell receptor beta chains from one sample in a study of cytomegalovirus exposure and HLA in healthy donors. Data came from immunoSEQ multiplex PCR; TCRdb stores just in-frame clones and leaves some out. This sample has roughly 65,000 clones; 90% to 95% occur once, and the top ten carry about 3%. The sequencing input was PBMCs. These receptors were taken from a young man in good health and CMV-seronegative. Each CDR3 is given with its conserved first and last residue. D genes are given only for firm matches. For some rows the clone size is stated as once, few or many, or as a class when expanded; others skip it.

d_call: -
v_call: TRBV20-1
clone_size: -
j_call: TRBJ2-3
cdr3_nt: TGCAGTGCTACTTCCGATACGCAGTATTTT
cdr3_aa: CSATSDTQYF

d_call: -
v_call: TRBV28
clone_size: -
j_call: TRBJ2-7
cdr3_nt: TGTGCCAGCAGTTTAAACTTATACGAGCAGTACTTC
cdr3_aa: CASSLNLYEQYF

d_call: -
v_call: TRBV2
clone_size: -
j_call: TRBJ1-5
cdr3_nt: TGTGCCAGCGCTGGAGGGATCGGCAATCAGCCCCAGCATTTT
cdr3_aa: CASAGGIGNQPQHF

d_call: -
v_call: TRBV5-5
clone_size: -
j_call: TRBJ2-7
cdr3_nt: TGTGCCAGCAGCTTGGCCCCCAGCGTGGCCTACGAGCAGTACTTC
cdr3_aa: CASSLAPSVAYEQYF

d_call: TRBD2
v_call: TRBV28
clone_size: -
j_call: TRBJ2-7
cdr3_nt: TGTGCCAGCAGTAAACCGGGACTAGCGCTCGAGCAGTACTTC
cdr3_aa: CASSKPGLALEQYF

d_call: -
v_call: TRBV9
clone_size: -
j_call: TRBJ2-1
cdr3_nt: TGTGCCAGCAGCGTAGGCCAGGGACAGTTCTTC
cdr3_aa: CASSVGQGQFF

d_call: -
v_call: TRBV6-5
clone_size: -
j_call: TRBJ1-1
cdr3_nt: TGTGCCAGCAGTTACGCCGGACAGAACACTGAAGCTTTCTTT
cdr3_aa: CASSYAGQNTEAFF

d_call: TRBD2
v_call: TRBV5-1
clone_size: -
j_call: TRBJ2-1
cdr3_nt: TGCGCCAGCAGCGCGGGACTAGCGGTCTACAATGAGCAGTTCTTC
cdr3_aa: CASSAGLAVYNEQFF

d_call: -
v_call: TRBV9
clone_size: -
j_call: TRBJ2-4
cdr3_nt: TGTGCCAGCAGCGTAGATGAGGGTACCATTCAGTACTTC
cdr3_aa: CASSVDEGTIQYF

d_call: -
v_call: TRBV13
clone_size: -
j_call: TRBJ2-1
cdr3_nt: TGTGCCAGCAGCTACAGGAATGAGCAGTTCTTC
cdr3_aa: CASSYRNEQFF

d_call: -
v_call: TRBV27
clone_size: -
j_call: TRBJ1-1
cdr3_nt: TGTGCCAGCAACTCCCCATGGAACACTGAAGCTTTCTTT
cdr3_aa: CASNSPWNTEAFF

d_call: -
v_call: TRBV4-1
clone_size: -
j_call: TRBJ2-7
cdr3_nt: TGCGCCAGCAGCCAAGCACTCAATTCCTACGAGCAGTACTTC
cdr3_aa: CASSQALNSYEQYF

d_call: TRBD2
v_call: TRBV29-1
clone_size: -
j_call: TRBJ2-3
cdr3_nt: TGCAGCTCCGCCGAGGTAGCGGGAGGTATAGATACGCAGTATTTT
cdr3_aa: CSSAEVAGGIDTQYF

d_call: TRBD2
v_call: TRBV14
clone_size: -
j_call: TRBJ2-2
cdr3_nt: TGTGCCAGCAGCCCTCCGGGACTAGTAGGGGCCACCGGGGAGCTGTTTTTT
cdr3_aa: CASSPPGLVGATGELFF

d_call: -
v_call: TRBV7-9
clone_size: -
j_call: TRBJ2-7
cdr3_nt: TGTGCCAGTGGAGGCTCGTCTTCCGAGCAGTACTTC
cdr3_aa: CASGGSSSEQYF

d_call: -
v_call: TRBV28
clone_size: -
j_call: TRBJ1-5
cdr3_nt: TGTGCCAGCAGTTTATTGGGCCAGCCCCAGCATTTT
cdr3_aa: CASSLLGQPQHF

d_call: TRBD2
v_call: TRBV7-6
clone_size: -
j_call: TRBJ2-2
cdr3_nt: TGTGCCAGCAGGCAAGACAGCGGGAAAGGGGGGGAGCTGTTTTTT
cdr3_aa: CASRQDSGKGGELFF

d_call: TRBD2
v_call: TRBV11-3
clone_size: -
j_call: TRBJ2-5
cdr3_nt: TGTGCCAGCAGCTCCCATACTAGCGGCCAAGAGACCCAGTACTTC
cdr3_aa: CASSSHTSGQETQYF

d_call: -
v_call: TRBV28
clone_size: -
j_call: TRBJ2-3
cdr3_nt: TGTGCCAGCATGGACAGCGGCACAGATACGCAGTATTTT
cdr3_aa: CASMDSGTDTQYF

d_call: -
v_call: TRBV11-2
clone_size: -
j_call: TRBJ1-2
cdr3_nt: TGTGCCAGCAGCTTAGTAGAGGGACGAGGTGCGGGGCATGGCTACACCTTC
cdr3_aa: CASSLVEGRGAGHGYTF

d_call: -
v_call: TRBV7-2
clone_size: -
j_call: TRBJ2-1
cdr3_nt: TGTGCCAGCAGCTTAGGGCGGGTTGGGCAGTTCTTC
cdr3_aa: CASSLGRVGQFF

d_call: -
v_call: TRBV9
clone_size: -
j_call: TRBJ1-1
cdr3_nt: TGTGCCAGCAGACCCCAGGTTTTAATAAACACTGAAGCTTTCTTT
cdr3_aa: CASRPQVLINTEAFF

d_call: TRBD1
v_call: TRBV7-9
clone_size: -
j_call: TRBJ2-2
cdr3_nt: TGTGCCAGCAGCTCTGGACAGGGAACCGGGGAGCTGTTTTTT
cdr3_aa: CASSSGQGTGELFF

d_call: -
v_call: TRBV6-5
clone_size: once
j_call: TRBJ1-2
cdr3_nt: TGTGCCAGCAGGGCGGGGGATGGTAACTATGGCTACACCTTC
cdr3_aa: CASRAGDGNYGYTF

d_call: TRBD2
v_call: TRBV9
clone_size: -
j_call: TRBJ2-5
cdr3_nt: TGTGCCAGCAGCGTAGATGCTTGGGGGACTAGCGGGAGTGTACACCAAGAGACCCAGTACTTC
cdr3_aa: CASSVDAWGTSGSVHQETQYF

d_call: TRBD1
v_call: TRBV10-3
clone_size: -
j_call: TRBJ1-2
cdr3_nt: TGTGCCATCAGCCTACAGGGGTTTTACTATGGCTACACCTTC
cdr3_aa: CAISLQGFYYGYTF

d_call: -
v_call: TRBV30
clone_size: -
j_call: TRBJ1-5
cdr3_nt: TGTGCCTGGAGTTCCGAGCTTAGCAATCAGCCCCAGCATTTT
cdr3_aa: CAWSSELSNQPQHF

d_call: TRBD1
v_call: TRBV5-1
clone_size: -
j_call: TRBJ1-4
cdr3_nt: TGCGCCAGCAGCTTGGAAGGGACAGGTTATGAAAAACTGTTTTTT
cdr3_aa: CASSLEGTGYEKLFF

d_call: TRBD2
v_call: TRBV15
clone_size: -
j_call: TRBJ2-3
cdr3_nt: TGTGCCACCAGCATCTCGCCGGGACTAGCGGGGGCTAGCACAGATACGCAGTATTTT
cdr3_aa: CATSISPGLAGASTDTQYF

d_call: -
v_call: TRBV19
clone_size: -
j_call: TRBJ2-1
cdr3_nt: TGTGCCAGTAGTAACGGGGGTCCCAATGAGCAGTTCTTC
cdr3_aa: CASSNGGPNEQFF

d_call: -
v_call: TRBV7-9
clone_size: -
j_call: TRBJ1-2
cdr3_nt: TGTGCCCACGGGGGGGAAGGAAATACCAACTATGGCTACACCTTC
cdr3_aa: CAHGGEGNTNYGYTF

d_call: -
v_call: TRBV21-1
clone_size: -
j_call: TRBJ2-7
cdr3_nt: TGTGCCAGCAGTTTCTTCTCGGCCGTAATAGCGGGCCTTCAGACCTACGAGCAGTACTTC
cdr3_aa: CASSFFSAVIAGLQTYEQYF

d_call: TRBD2
v_call: TRBV7-9
clone_size: -
j_call: TRBJ2-3
cdr3_nt: TGTGCCAGCAGCTTAAGTGCTAGCGGTGACACAGATACGCAGTATTTT
cdr3_aa: CASSLSASGDTDTQYF

d_call: TRBD1
v_call: TRBV25-1
clone_size: -
j_call: TRBJ1-1
cdr3_nt: TGTGCCAGCACGGCCGGGACAGGCACTGAAGCTTTCTTT
cdr3_aa: CASTAGTGTEAFF

d_call: TRBD2
v_call: TRBV7-9
clone_size: -
j_call: TRBJ2-1
cdr3_nt: TGTGCCAGCAGCTTAGTTCCCAGACTAGCAGAGTGGGATGAGCAGTTCTTC
cdr3_aa: CASSLVPRLAEWDEQFF

d_call: TRBD1
v_call: TRBV28
clone_size: -
j_call: TRBJ1-1
cdr3_nt: TGTGCCAGCAGTTTTAAGGGGGCGCGTAACACTGAAGCTTTCTTT
cdr3_aa: CASSFKGARNTEAFF

d_call: TRBD1
v_call: TRBV2
clone_size: -
j_call: TRBJ1-2
cdr3_nt: TGTGCCAGCAGCACCGGGACAGGATCATTAGCTAACTATGGCTACACCTTC
cdr3_aa: CASSTGTGSLANYGYTF

d_call: -
v_call: TRBV7-9
clone_size: -
j_call: TRBJ2-7
cdr3_nt: TGTGCCAGCAGCCAAGGGAGAATGTACGAGCAGTACTTC
cdr3_aa: CASSQGRMYEQYF

d_call: -
v_call: TRBV30
clone_size: -
j_call: TRBJ1-1
cdr3_nt: TGTGCCTGGAAACTACTTGAGACAGTAGCTTTCTTT
cdr3_aa: CAWKLLETVAFF

d_call: -
v_call: TRBV28
clone_size: -
j_call: TRBJ1-1
cdr3_nt: TGTGCCAGCAGCACGACAGGCCCAGCTTTCTTT
cdr3_aa: CASSTTGPAFF

d_call: -
v_call: TRBV27
clone_size: -
j_call: TRBJ2-3
cdr3_nt: TGTGCCAGCAGTCCCCTAAGCACAGATACGCAGTATTTT
cdr3_aa: CASSPLSTDTQYF

d_call: TRBD2
v_call: TRBV19
clone_size: -
j_call: TRBJ2-5
cdr3_nt: TGTGCCAGTAGTATAGCGGGAGGGACCCAAGAGACCCAGTACTTC
cdr3_aa: CASSIAGGTQETQYF

d_call: -
v_call: TRBV10-1
clone_size: -
j_call: TRBJ2-4
cdr3_nt: TGCGCCAGCACCCAGGGTTCCAAAAACATTCAGTACTTC
cdr3_aa: CASTQGSKNIQYF

d_call: TRBD1
v_call: TRBV9
clone_size: -
j_call: TRBJ2-1
cdr3_nt: TGTGCCAGCAGCGTAGCGACAGGGGAAATCTACAATGAGCAGTTCTTC
cdr3_aa: CASSVATGEIYNEQFF

d_call: -
v_call: TRBV7-2
clone_size: -
j_call: TRBJ2-1
cdr3_nt: TGTGCCAGCACCCTGTCACACACCCGCGGGCAGTTCTTC
cdr3_aa: CASTLSHTRGQFF

d_call: -
v_call: TRBV7-3
clone_size: -
j_call: TRBJ2-7
cdr3_nt: TGTGCCAGCAGCTCCGGCGGCGAGCAGTACTTC
cdr3_aa: CASSSGGEQYF

d_call: -
v_call: TRBV19
clone_size: -
j_call: TRBJ1-5
cdr3_nt: TGTGCCAGTAGTATGTATCCCCGGGACAATCAGCCCCAGCATTTT
cdr3_aa: CASSMYPRDNQPQHF

d_call: TRBD1
v_call: TRBV7-2
clone_size: -
j_call: TRBJ1-1
cdr3_nt: TGTGCCAGCAGTTTCGGACAGGGACGAACTGAAGCTTTCTTT
cdr3_aa: CASSFGQGRTEAFF

d_call: -
v_call: TRBV6-5
clone_size: -
j_call: TRBJ1-1
cdr3_nt: TGTGCCAGCAGGCTAGACAGCTTGAACACTGAAGCTTTCTTT
cdr3_aa: CASRLDSLNTEAFF

d_call: TRBD1
v_call: TRBV6-1
clone_size: -
j_call: TRBJ1-4
cdr3_nt: TGTGCCAGCAGTATGACAGGGACAACTAATGAAAAACTGTTTTTT
cdr3_aa: CASSMTGTTNEKLFF

d_call: TRBD2
v_call: TRBV9
clone_size: -
j_call: TRBJ2-2
cdr3_nt: TGTGCCAGTGGGGGGGGTTTATCCACGAACACCGGGGAGCTGTTTTTT
cdr3_aa: CASGGGLSTNTGELFF

d_call: TRBD2
v_call: TRBV30
clone_size: -
j_call: TRBJ2-7
cdr3_nt: TGTGCCTGGAGGAGGACTAGCGCCTCCTACGAGCAGTACTTC
cdr3_aa: CAWRRTSASYEQYF

d_call: TRBD1
v_call: TRBV19
clone_size: -
j_call: TRBJ2-5
cdr3_nt: TGTGCCAGTAGTAGGACAGGGCTTGAGACCCAGTACTTC
cdr3_aa: CASSRTGLETQYF

d_call: TRBD1
v_call: TRBV18
clone_size: -
j_call: TRBJ2-2
cdr3_nt: TGTGCCAGCTCACCACGACAGGGGATGAACACCGGGGAGCTGTTTTTT
cdr3_aa: CASSPRQGMNTGELFF

d_call: -
v_call: TRBV28
clone_size: -
j_call: TRBJ2-2
cdr3_nt: TGTGCCAGCAGTTTATACTCCCACACCGGGGAGCTGTTTTTT
cdr3_aa: CASSLYSHTGELFF

d_call: -
v_call: TRBV12-2
clone_size: -
j_call: TRBJ2-7
cdr3_nt: TGTGCAAGTCGCTTCTTCACCCAAGCGATTAGCTACGAGCAGTACTTC
cdr3_aa: CASRFFTQAISYEQYF

d_call: -
v_call: TRBV4-3
clone_size: -
j_call: TRBJ2-2
cdr3_nt: TGCGCCAGCAGCCAAGATAGGAACGTCTGGAGCCCCACGGGCACCGGGGAGCTGTTTTTT
cdr3_aa: CASSQDRNVWSPTGTGELFF

d_call: TRBD1
v_call: TRBV7-9
clone_size: -
j_call: TRBJ1-2
cdr3_nt: TGTGCCAGCAGCGCACAGGGGAACGGTGGCTACACCTTC
cdr3_aa: CASSAQGNGGYTF

d_call: -
v_call: TRBV6-4
clone_size: -
j_call: TRBJ1-5
cdr3_nt: TGTGCCAGCACCCTTACCCGCCCTGGGGCAGGACAGCCCCAGCATTTT
cdr3_aa: CASTLTRPGAGQPQHF